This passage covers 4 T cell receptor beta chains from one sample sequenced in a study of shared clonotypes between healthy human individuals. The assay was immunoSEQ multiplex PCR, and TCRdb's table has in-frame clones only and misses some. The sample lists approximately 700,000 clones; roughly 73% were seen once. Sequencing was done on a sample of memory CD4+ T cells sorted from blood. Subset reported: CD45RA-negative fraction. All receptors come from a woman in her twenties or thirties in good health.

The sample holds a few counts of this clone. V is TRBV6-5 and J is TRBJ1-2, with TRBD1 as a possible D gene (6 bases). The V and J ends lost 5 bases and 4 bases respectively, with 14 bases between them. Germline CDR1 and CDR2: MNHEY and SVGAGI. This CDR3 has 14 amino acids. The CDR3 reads CASSTLGGFYGYTF. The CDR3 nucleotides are TGTGCCAGCAGTACCCTCGGGGGCTTCTATGGCTACACCTTC.

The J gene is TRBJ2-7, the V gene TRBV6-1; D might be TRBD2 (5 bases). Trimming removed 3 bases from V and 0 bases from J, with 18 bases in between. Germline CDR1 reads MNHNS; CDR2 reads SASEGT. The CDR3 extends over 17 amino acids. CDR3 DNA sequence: TGTGCCAGCAGTGACCCCGGGCGAGCGGCGAGCTCCTACGAGCAGTACTTC. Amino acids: CASSDPGRAASSYEQYF.

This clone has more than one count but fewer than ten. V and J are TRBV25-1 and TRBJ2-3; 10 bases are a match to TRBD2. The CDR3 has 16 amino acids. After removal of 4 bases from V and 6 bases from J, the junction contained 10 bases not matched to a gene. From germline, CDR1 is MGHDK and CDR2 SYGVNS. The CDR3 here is CASSGNPAGGTDTQYF. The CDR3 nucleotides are TGTGCCAGCAGTGGGAATCCAGCGGGAGGGACGGATACGCAGTATTTT.

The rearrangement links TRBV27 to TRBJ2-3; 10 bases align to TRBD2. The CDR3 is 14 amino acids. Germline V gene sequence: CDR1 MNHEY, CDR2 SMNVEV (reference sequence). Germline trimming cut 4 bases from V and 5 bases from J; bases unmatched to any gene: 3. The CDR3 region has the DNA TGTGCCAGCAGTTCTAGCGGGAGTTTAGATACGCAGTATTTT. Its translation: CASSSSGSLDTQYF.